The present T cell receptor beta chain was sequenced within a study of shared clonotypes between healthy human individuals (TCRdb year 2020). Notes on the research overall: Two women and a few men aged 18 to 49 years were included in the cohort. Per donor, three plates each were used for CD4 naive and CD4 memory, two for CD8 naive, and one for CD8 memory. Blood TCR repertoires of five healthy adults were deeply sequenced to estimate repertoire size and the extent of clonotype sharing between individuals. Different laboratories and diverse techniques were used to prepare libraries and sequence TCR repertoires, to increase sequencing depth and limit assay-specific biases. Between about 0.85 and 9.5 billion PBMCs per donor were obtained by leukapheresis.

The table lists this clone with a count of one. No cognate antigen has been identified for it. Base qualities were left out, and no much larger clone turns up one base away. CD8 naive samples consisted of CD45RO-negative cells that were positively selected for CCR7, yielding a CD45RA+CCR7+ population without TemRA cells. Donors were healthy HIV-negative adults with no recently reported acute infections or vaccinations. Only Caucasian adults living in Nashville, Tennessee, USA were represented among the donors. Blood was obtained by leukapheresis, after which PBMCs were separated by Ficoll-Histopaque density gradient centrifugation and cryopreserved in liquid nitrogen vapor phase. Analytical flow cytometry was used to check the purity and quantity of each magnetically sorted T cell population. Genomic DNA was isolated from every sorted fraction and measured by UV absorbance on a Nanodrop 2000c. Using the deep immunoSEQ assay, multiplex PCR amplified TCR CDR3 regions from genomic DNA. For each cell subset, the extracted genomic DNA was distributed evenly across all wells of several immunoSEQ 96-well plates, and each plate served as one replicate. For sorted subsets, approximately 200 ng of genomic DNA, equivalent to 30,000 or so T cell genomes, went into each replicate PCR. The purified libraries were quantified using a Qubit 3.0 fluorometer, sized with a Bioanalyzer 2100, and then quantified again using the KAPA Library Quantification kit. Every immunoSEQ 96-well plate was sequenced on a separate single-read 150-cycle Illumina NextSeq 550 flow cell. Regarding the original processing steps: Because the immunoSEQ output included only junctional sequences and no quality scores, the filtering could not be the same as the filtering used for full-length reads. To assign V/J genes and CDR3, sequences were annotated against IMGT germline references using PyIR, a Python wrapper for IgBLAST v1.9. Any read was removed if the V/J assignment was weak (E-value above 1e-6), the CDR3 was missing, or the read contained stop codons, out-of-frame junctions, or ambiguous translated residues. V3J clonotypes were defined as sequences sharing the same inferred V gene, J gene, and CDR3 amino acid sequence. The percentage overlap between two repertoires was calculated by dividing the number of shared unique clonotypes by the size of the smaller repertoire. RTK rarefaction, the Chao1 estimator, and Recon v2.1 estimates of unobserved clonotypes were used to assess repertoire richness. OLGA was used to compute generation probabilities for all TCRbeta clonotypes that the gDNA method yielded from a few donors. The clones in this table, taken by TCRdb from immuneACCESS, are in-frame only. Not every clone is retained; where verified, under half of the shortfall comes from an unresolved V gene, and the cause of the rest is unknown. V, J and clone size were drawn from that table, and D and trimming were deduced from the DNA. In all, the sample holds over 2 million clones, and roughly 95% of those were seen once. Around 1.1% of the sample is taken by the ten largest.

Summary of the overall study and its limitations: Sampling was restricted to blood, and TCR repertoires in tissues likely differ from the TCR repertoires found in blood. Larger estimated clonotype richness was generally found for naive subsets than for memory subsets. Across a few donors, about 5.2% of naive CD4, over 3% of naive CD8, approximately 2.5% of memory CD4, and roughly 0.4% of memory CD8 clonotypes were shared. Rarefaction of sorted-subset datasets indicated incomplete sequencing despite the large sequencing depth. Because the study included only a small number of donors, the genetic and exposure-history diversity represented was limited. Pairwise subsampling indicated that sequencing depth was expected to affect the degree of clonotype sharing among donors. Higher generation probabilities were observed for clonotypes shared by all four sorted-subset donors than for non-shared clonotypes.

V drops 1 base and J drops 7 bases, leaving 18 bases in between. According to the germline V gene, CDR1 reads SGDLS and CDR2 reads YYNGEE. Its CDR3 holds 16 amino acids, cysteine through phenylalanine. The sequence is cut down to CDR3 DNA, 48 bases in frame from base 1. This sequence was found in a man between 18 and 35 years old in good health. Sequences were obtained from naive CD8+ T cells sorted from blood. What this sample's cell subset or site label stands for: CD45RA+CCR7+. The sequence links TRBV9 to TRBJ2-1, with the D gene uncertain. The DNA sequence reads TGTGCCAGCAGCGTAAGTAGGATCGCTACTTCGAATGAGCAGTTCTTC. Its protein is CASSVSRIATSNEQFF.